Presented here are 21 T cell receptor beta chains from one specimen sequenced in a study of T-cell reconstitution after alpha-beta-depleted transplantation in children. The TCRbeta library was prepared with unique molecular identifiers. Each CDR3 protein gets one entry after TCRdb re-called the PCR reads with MiXCR. The sample carries approximately 650,000 distinct CDR3 sequences, under 15% recorded once. Sequencing used PBMCs, obtained before TCRalphabeta/CD19-depleted stem cell transplant. The receptors were sampled from a girl aged 2-10 years with congenital amegakaryocytic thrombocytopenia, due to receive a stem cell transplant.

At least ten counts were recorded for this clonotype. CDR3 nucleotide sequence: TGCGCCAGTCGGGTTGGCTACAATGAGCAGTTCTTC. Its translation: CASRVGYNEQFF. The rearrangement joins TRBV5-1 to TRBJ2-1; D is unresolved. Germline CDR1 is SGHRS and CDR2 is YFSETQ. Trimming cost V 8 bases and J 3 bases, with 9 bases left between them. This CDR3 contains 12 residues.

The table lists this clonotype with many counts. The V call is TRBV20-1, the J call TRBJ2-1, with TRBD2 as a possible D gene (6 bases). In germline, CDR1 is DFQATT, CDR2 SNEGSKA (reference sequence). Trimming removed 7 bases at V and 6 bases at J, with 22 bases between. The CDR3 totals 15 residues. CDR3 sequence reads: CSVYSSGRPFNEQFF. Written as DNA, the CDR3 is TGCAGTGTTTATTCAAGTGGGAGGCCATTCAATGAGCAGTTCTTC.

This clonotype was counted only a few times. The V gene is TRBV5-1, the J gene TRBJ2-7, with 8 positions matching TRBD1. In germline, CDR1 is SGHRS, CDR2 YFSETQ. This CDR3 is built from 13 residues. V shed 0 bases and J 6 bases; nucleotides not matched to a gene: 2. In nucleotides, the CDR3 is TGCGCCAGCAGCTTGGATCAGGGGGCCGAGCAGTACTTC. It yields the protein CASSLDQGAEQYF. Complete variable domain (other parts from reference TRBV5-1 and TRBJ2-7): KAGVTQTPRYLIKTRGQQVTLSCSPISGHRSVSWYQQTPGQGLQFLFEYFSETQRNKGNFPGRFSGRQFSNSRSEMNVSTLELGDSALYLCASSLDQGAEQYFGPGTRLTVT.

As concerns this clonotype: One base away lies a much larger clone, so this may be a sequencing read error. This chain connects TRBV7-2 to TRBJ2-7, with no clear D. The CDR3 extends over 13 amino acids. Germline-derived CDR1 and CDR2 are SGHTA and FQGNSA. V was pared by 1 base and J by 4 bases, with 8 bases between. CDR3 nucleotides: TGTACCAGCAGCTTAGAGTGGGCGTACGAGCAGTACTTC. Residues: CTSSLEWAYEQYF. Filled out from reference TRBV7-2 and TRBJ2-7, the complete variable domain reads GAGVSQSPSNKVTEKGKDVELRCDPISGHTALYWYRQSLGQGLEFLIYFQGNSAPDKSGLPSDRFSAERTGGSVSTLTIQRTQQEDSAVYLCTSSLEWAYEQYFGPGTRLTVT.

In this sample, this clonotype turned up many times. V is TRBV5-1 and J is TRBJ2-3; D might be TRBD2 (6 bases). Germline CDR1 is SGHRS and CDR2 is YFSETQ. V was clipped by 0 bases and J by 6 bases, with 14 bases between them. The CDR3 covers 15 residues. CDR3 residues: CASSLVGRWPDTQYF. The CDR3 DNA reads TGCGCCAGCAGCTTGGTTGGGAGGTGGCCGGATACGCAGTATTTT. The entire variable domain, with the rest obtained from reference TRBV5-1 and TRBJ2-3, is as follows: KAGVTQTPRYLIKTRGQQVTLSCSPISGHRSVSWYQQTPGQGLQFLFEYFSETQRNKGNFPGRFSGRQFSNSRSEMNVSTLELGDSALYLCASSLVGRWPDTQYFGPGTRLTVL.

The chain combines TRBV5-1 with TRBJ2-1, with D possibly being TRBD1 or TRBD2 (5 bases each). CDR3 length: 15 residues. Germline V gene sequence: CDR1 SGHRS, CDR2 YFSETQ. With 4 bases removed from V and 9 bases from J, the gap between germline ends came to 20 bases. The CDR3 DNA follows: TGCGCCAGCAGCACCGAGGGGCTAGTTGATGGTGAGCAGTTCTTC. Translated, it gives CASSTEGLVDGEQFF.

This clonotype was observed many times. The chain links TRBV12-3 or TRBV12-4 to TRBJ2-7; D is unclear. This CDR3 spans 11 amino acids. The germline V and J ends were trimmed by 8 bases and 0 bases, with 5 bases remaining between them. The CDR3 coding sequence is TGTGCCAGCGGCATCTCCTACGAGCAGTACTTC. Translation gives CASGISYEQYF.

This clonotype has a count of ten or more. V is TRBV5-1 and J is TRBJ2-5; D is ambiguous. Germline V gene data show CDR1 as SGHRS and CDR2 as YFSETQ. Trimming took off 0 bases at V and 2 bases at J, with 8 bases between the two ends. This CDR3 region has 14 residues. The CDR3 sequence: CASSLVPGQETQYF. The CDR3 nucleotides are TGCGCCAGCAGCTTGGTTCCAGGACAAGAGACCCAGTACTTC.

The sample holds a few counts of this clonotype. The chain recombines TRBV5-1 with TRBJ1-1, with D possibly matching TRBD1 (6 bases). Per germline, CDR1 SGHRS and CDR2 YFSETQ. V lost 4 bases and J 11 bases, leaving 18 bases between the germline ends. The CDR3 is 13 residues long. The CDR3 region is CASSRETGIQAFF. The CDR3 nucleotides read TGCGCCAGCAGCAGAGAAACAGGGATCCAGGCTTTCTTT.

The chain is built from TRBV27 and TRBJ1-1, with D perhaps TRBD1 (6 bases). This CDR3 is built from 14 residues. Germline V gene sequence: CDR1 MNHEY, CDR2 SMNVEV (reference sequence). V gave up 4 bases and J gave up 8 bases, with 17 bases separating them. This CDR3 reads CASSSTTGSTEAFF. The CDR3 DNA reads as TGTGCCAGCAGTTCCACTACAGGGAGCACAGAAGCTTTCTTT.

The chain employs TRBV6-1 and TRBJ1-6, with 9 bases that match TRBD1. Germline values: CDR1 MNHNS, CDR2 SASEGT. With 8 bases clipped from V and 10 bases from J, the junction kept 6 bases outside the gene matches. The CDR3 length is 13 residues. CDR3 coding DNA: TGTGCCAGCTGGGGACAGGGAATCTCACCCCTCCACTTT. As protein: CASWGQGISPLHF.

The table lists this clonotype with many counts. The genes are TRBV3-1 and TRBJ2-7; D possibly corresponds to TRBD2 (6 bases). Germline CDR1 and CDR2: LGHDT and YNNKEL (reference sequence). V dropped 6 bases and J dropped 6 bases, with 15 bases sitting between them. The CDR3 extends over 13 amino acids. The CDR3 spells CASSPGTFGEQYF. The CDR3 DNA reads as TGTGCCAGCAGTCCCGGGACTTTCGGCGAGCAGTACTTC.

This clonotype was picked up a small number of times. This chain uses TRBV3-1 with TRBJ2-5, with D hard to call. Per the germline V gene, CDR1 is LGHDT and CDR2 is YNNKEL (reference sequence). The CDR3 runs to 13 residues. With 4 bases removed from V and 0 bases from J, the gap between germline ends came to 6 bases. In DNA, the CDR3 is TGTGCCAGCAGCCGGGTCGACCAAGAGACCCAGTACTTC. The encoded protein is CASSRVDQETQYF.

V usage is TRBV20-1 and J usage is TRBJ2-5; the D gene is possibly TRBD1 (5 bases). Germline assignment: CDR1 DFQATT and CDR2 SNEGSKA (reference sequence). Deletions cut 3 bases from V and 5 bases from J, with 13 bases between. This CDR3 is 13 amino acids long. The CDR3 nucleotides read TGCAGTGCTAGTAGACAGAGTAGGGAGACCCAGTACTTC. Its translation: CSASRQSRETQYF.

V and J are TRBV5-1 and TRBJ2-7; 10 bases agree with TRBD2. V lost 3 bases to trimming and J lost 2 bases; unmatched junction nucleotides: 14. The CDR3 totals 18 residues. The germline gives CDR1 SGHRS, CDR2 YFSETQ. CDR3 in DNA: TGCGCCAGCAGCTGGGGACTAGCGCTCACTATCCACACCTACGAGCAGTACTTC. Translating it yields CASSWGLALTIHTYEQYF.

This rearrangement joins TRBV5-4 to TRBJ2-5; D not resolved. The V end lost 1 base, the J end lost 5 bases, and 12 bases lay between the germline ends. The CDR3 totals 14 residues. Germline lookup yields CDR1 SGHNT and CDR2 YYREEE (reference sequence). The CDR3 loop is CASSLSEWRETQYF. In DNA, the CDR3 is TGTGCCAGCAGCTTGTCCGAGTGGCGGGAGACCCAGTACTTC.

This clonotype was found many times. This chain connects TRBV20-1 to TRBJ2-5; 8 bases align to TRBD2. Germline lookup yields CDR1 DFQATT and CDR2 SNEGSKA (reference sequence). The CDR3 runs 14 residues. V gave up 6 bases and J gave up 3 bases; unmatched junction bases: 9. DNA of the CDR3: TGCAGTGCGGACCTTAGCGGGGTTGAAGAGACCCAGTACTTC. Amino acids: CSADLSGVEETQYF.

This clonotype has just a few counts. The DNA for the CDR3 is TGCAGTGCTCTAGGGAGGTTATCCAATGAGCAGTTCTTC. Its translation is CSALGRLSNEQFF. The chain is built from TRBV20-1 and TRBJ2-1, with a weak D call TRBD2 (6 bases). The V gene's germline CDR1 is DFQATT and CDR2 SNEGSKA (reference sequence). V dropped 5 bases and J dropped 6 bases, with 14 bases sitting between them. The CDR3 covers 13 residues.

This clonotype was detected only a few times. V gene TRBV29-1 combines with J gene TRBJ1-1, with 7 bases lining up with TRBD1. CDR3 size: 14 residues. V lost 0 bases, J lost 5 bases, and 6 bases stayed unmatched. Germline V gene lookup returns CDR1 SQVTM and CDR2 ANQGSEA. The CDR3 DNA is TGCAGCGTTGAAGATACCCCAGGGGGGACTGAAGCTTTCTTT. Amino acids: CSVEDTPGGTEAFF. Combining the CDR3 with reference TRBV29-1 and TRBJ1-1 gives the whole variable domain SAVISQKPSRDICQRGTSLTIQCQVDSQVTMMFWYRQQPGQSLTLIATANQGSEATYESGFVIDKFPISRPNLTFSTLTVSNMSPEDSSIYLCSVEDTPGGTEAFFGQGTRLTVV.

This clonotype occurred many times. The chain uses TRBV5-1 and TRBJ2-2, with D perhaps matching TRBD2 (6 bases). The V gene's germline CDR1 is SGHRS and CDR2 YFSETQ. This CDR3 contains 15 residues. V lost 0 bases and J lost 5, with 11 bases in between. As DNA, the CDR3 is TGCGCCAGCAGCTTGGTGGCGGGAACTACCGGGGAGCTGTTTTTT. Protein product: CASSLVAGTTGELFF.

This clonotype was detected ten times or more. The chain couples TRBV20-1 to TRBJ2-1; D remains ambiguous. CDR1 is DFQATT and CDR2 is SNEGSKA in the germline V gene (reference sequence). V was cut by 3 bases and J by 2 bases, with 11 bases left in between. The CDR3 runs to 14 residues. The CDR3 DNA is TGCAGTGCTAGTGGTCACCCAGCCTACAATGAGCAGTTCTTC. It translates to CSASGHPAYNEQFF.